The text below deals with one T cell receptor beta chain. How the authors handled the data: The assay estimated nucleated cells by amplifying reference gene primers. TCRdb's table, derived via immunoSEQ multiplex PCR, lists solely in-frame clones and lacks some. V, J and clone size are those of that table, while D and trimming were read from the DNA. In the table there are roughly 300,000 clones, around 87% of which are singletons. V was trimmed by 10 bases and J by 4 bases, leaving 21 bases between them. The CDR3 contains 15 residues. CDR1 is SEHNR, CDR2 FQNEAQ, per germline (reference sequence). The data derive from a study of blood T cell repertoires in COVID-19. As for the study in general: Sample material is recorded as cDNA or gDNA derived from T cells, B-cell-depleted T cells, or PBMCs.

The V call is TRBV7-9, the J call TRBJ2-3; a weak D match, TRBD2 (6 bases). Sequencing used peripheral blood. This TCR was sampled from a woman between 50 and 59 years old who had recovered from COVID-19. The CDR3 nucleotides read TGTGCCAACTTCGGGAGCAGGGTGTTTGCAGATACGCAGTATTTT. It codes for CANFGSRVFADTQYF.